This T cell receptor beta chain was observed in a study of control samples from healthy donors and cancer patients. Data came from immunoSEQ multiplex PCR; TCRdb stores just in-frame clones and leaves some out. Of about 110,000 clones in the sample, 83% were seen once. The material sequenced was blood. This receptor was identified in a woman aged 45-65 years in good health.

DNA for the CDR3: TGTGCCGCAGAGGCAGGGGAGGATGAAAAACTGTTTTTT. This codes for CAAEAGEDEKLFF. The chain carries TRBV19 and TRBJ1-4; a weak D match, TRBD1 (6 bases). V shed 11 bases and J shed 6 bases, with 16 bases lying between them. From germline, CDR1 is LNHDA and CDR2 SQIVND (reference sequence). The CDR3 is made up of 13 amino acids. Based on the CDR3 plus reference TRBV19 and TRBJ1-4, the full variable domain is DGGITQSPKYLFRKEGQNVTLSCEQNLNHDAMYWYRQDPGQGLRLIYYSQIVNDFQKGDIAEGYSVSREKKESFPLTVTSAQKNPTAFYLCAAEAGEDEKLFFGSGTQLSVL.